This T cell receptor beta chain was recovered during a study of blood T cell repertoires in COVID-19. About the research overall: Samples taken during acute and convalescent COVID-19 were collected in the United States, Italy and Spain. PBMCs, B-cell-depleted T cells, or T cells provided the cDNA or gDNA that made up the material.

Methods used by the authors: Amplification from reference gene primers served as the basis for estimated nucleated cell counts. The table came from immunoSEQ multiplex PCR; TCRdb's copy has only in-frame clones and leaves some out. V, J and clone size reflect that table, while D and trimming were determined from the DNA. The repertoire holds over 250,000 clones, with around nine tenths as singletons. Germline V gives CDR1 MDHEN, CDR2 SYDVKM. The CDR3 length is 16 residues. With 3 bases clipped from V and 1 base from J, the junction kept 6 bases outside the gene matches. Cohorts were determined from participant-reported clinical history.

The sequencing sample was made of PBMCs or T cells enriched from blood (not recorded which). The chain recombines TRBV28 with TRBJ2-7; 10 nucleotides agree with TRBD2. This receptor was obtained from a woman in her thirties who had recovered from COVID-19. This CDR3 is CASSLGLAGVSYEQYF. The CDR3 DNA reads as TGTGCCAGCAGTTTGGGCCTAGCGGGAGTTTCCTACGAGCAGTACTTC.